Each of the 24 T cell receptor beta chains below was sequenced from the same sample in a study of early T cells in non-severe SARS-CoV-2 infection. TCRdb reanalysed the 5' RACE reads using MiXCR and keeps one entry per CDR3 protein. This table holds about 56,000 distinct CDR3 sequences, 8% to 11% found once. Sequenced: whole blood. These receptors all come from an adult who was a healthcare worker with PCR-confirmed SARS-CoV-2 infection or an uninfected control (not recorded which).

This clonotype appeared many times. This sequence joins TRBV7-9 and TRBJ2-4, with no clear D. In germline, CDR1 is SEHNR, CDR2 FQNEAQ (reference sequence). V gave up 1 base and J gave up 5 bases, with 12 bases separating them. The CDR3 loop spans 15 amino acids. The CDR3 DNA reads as TGTGCCAGCAGCTTAGGGGTATCGTCAGAAAACATTCAGTACTTC. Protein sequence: CASSLGVSSENIQYF.

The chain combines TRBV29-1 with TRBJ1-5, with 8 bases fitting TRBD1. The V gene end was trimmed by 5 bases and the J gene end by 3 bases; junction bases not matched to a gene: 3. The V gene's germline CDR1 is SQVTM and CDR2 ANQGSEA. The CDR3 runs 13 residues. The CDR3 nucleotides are TGCAGCGTTAGGGGACAGGTCAATCAGCCCCAGCATTTT. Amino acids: CSVRGQVNQPQHF.

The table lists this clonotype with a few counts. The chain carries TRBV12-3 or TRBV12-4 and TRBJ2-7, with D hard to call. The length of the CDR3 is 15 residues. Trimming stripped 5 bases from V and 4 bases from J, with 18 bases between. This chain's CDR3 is CASSPSRKAPYEQYF. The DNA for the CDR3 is TGTGCCAGCAGTCCCTCCCGGAAGGCACCTTACGAGCAGTACTTC.

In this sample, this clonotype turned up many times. The CDR3 nucleotides read TGCGCCAGCAGCCCGCCGGGACTAGCGGGAGGGGTCTACAATGAGCAGTTCTTC. It specifies CASSPPGLAGGVYNEQFF. The chain employs TRBV5-1 and TRBJ2-1, with 16 nucleotides matching TRBD2. With 4 bases clipped from V and 3 bases from J, the junction kept 7 bases outside the gene matches. Germline-derived CDR1 and CDR2 are SGHRS and YFSETQ. This CDR3 has 18 residues.

For the CDR3, the DNA is TGCGCCAGCAGCTTGGGGGGCGAAGACAATGAGCAGTTCTTC. Translation gives CASSLGGEDNEQFF. The V and J genes are TRBV5-1 and TRBJ2-1; a weak D match, TRBD1 (5 bases). V gave up 0 bases and J gave up 5 bases, with 9 bases separating them. CDR1 SGHRS and CDR2 YFSETQ come from the germline V gene. The CDR3 contains 14 residues.

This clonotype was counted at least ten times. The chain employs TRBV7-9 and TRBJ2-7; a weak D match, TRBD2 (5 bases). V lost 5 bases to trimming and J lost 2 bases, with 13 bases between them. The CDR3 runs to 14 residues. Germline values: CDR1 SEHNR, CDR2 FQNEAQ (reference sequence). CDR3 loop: CASSAAGVTYEQYF. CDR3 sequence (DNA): TGTGCCAGCAGCGCAGCCGGGGTAACCTACGAGCAGTACTTC.

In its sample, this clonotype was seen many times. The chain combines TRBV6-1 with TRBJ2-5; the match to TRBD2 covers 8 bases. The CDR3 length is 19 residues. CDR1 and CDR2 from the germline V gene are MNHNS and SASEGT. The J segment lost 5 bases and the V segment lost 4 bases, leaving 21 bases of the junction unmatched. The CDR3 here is CASSAYFYRAGTREETQYF. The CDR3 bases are TGTGCCAGCAGTGCCTACTTTTACAGGGCCGGGACTAGGGAGGAGACCCAGTACTTC.

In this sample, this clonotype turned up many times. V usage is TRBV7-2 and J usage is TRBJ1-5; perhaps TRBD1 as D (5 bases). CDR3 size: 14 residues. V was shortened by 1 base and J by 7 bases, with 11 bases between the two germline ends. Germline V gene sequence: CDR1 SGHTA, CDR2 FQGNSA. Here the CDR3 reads CASSLGSGSQPQHF. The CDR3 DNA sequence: TGTGCCAGCAGCTTAGGGTCAGGGAGCCAGCCCCAGCATTTT.

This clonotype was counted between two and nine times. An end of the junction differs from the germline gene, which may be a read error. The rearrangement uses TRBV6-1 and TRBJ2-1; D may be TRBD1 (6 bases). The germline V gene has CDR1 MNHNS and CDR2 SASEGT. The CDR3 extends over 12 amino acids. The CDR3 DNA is TGTGCCAGCCACTTCGCCGGGACACCTTACTCATTC. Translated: CASHFAGTPYSF.

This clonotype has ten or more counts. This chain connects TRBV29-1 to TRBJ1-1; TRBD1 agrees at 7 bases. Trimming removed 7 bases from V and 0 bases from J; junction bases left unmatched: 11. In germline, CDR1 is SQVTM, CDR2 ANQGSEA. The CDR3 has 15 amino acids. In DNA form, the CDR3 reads TGCAGCGCAAAGGGAGGACAGGCCTTGAACACTGAAGCTTTCTTT. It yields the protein CSAKGGQALNTEAFF.

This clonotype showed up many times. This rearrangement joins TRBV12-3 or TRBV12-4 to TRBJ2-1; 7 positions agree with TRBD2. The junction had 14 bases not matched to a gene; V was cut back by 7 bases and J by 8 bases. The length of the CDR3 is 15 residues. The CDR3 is CASTSKISGNDEQFF. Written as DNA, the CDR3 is TGTGCCAGCACCTCGAAAATAAGCGGGAATGATGAGCAGTTCTTC.

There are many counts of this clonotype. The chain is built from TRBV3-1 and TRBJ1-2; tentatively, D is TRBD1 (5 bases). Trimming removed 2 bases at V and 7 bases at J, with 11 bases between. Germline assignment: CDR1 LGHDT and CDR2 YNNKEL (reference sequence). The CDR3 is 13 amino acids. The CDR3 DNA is TGTGCCAGCAGCCAATACGAAGGGGTTGGCTACACCTTC. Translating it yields CASSQYEGVGYTF.

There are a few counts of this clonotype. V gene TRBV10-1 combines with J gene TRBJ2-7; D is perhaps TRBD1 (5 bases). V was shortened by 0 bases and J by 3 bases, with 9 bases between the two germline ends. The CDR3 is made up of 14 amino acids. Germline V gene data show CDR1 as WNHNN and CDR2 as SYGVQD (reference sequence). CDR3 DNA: TGCGCCAGCAGTGAGTCGGGCAGGGACTACGAGCAGTACTTC. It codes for CASSESGRDYEQYF.

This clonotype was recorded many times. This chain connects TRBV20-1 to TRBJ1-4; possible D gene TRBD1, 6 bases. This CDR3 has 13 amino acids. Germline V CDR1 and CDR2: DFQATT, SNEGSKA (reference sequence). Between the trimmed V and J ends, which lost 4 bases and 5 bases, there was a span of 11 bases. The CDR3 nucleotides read TGCAGTGCTATGGAGAGGGGGAATGAAAAACTGTTTTTT. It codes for CSAMERGNEKLFF.

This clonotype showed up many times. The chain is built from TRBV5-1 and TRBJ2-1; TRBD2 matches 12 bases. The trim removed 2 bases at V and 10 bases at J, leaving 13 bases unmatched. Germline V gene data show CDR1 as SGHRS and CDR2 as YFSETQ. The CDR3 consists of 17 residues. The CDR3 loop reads CASSLSAGTSGPQEQFF. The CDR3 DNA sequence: TGCGCCAGCAGCTTAAGCGCCGGGACTAGCGGGCCGCAGGAGCAGTTCTTC.

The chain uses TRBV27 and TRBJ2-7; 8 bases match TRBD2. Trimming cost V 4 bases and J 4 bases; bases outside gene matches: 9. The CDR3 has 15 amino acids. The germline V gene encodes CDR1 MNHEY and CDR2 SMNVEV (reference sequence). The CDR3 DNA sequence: TGTGCCAGCAGTTCTTCCGGGACTAGATCTTACGAGCAGTACTTC. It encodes CASSSSGTRSYEQYF.

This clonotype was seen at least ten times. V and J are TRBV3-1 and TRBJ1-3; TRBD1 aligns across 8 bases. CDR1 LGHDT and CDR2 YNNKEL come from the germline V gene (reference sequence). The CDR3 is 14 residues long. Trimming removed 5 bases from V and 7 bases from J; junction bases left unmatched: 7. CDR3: CASSTDRGSNTIYF. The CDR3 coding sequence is TGTGCCAGCAGCACAGACAGGGGAAGCAACACCATATATTTT.

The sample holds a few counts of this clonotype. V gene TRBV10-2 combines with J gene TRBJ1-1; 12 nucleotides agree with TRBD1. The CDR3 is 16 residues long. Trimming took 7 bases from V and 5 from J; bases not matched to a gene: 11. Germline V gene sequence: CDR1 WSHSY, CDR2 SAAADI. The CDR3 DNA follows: TGCGCCAGCATGTTCTTGGTGGGACAGGGGGCGACTGAAGCTTTCTTT. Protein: CASMFLVGQGATEAFF.

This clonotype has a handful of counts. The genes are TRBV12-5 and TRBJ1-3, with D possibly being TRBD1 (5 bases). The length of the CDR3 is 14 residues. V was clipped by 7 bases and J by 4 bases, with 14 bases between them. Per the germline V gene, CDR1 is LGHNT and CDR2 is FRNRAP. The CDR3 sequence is CASAGLGAGNTIYF. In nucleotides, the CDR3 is TGTGCTAGTGCCGGACTCGGGGCCGGAAACACCATATATTTT.

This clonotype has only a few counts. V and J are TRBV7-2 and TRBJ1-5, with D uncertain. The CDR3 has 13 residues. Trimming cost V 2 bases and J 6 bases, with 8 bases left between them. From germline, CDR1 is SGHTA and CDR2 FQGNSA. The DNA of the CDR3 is TGTGCCAGCAGCTTACGCGGATTTCAGCCCCAGCATTTT. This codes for CASSLRGFQPQHF.

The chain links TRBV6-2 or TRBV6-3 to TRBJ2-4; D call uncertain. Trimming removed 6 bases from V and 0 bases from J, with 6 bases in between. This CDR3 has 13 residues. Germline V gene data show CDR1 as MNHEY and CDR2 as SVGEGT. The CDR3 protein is CASRGTAKNIQYF. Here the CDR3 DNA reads TGTGCCAGCAGAGGAACAGCCAAAAACATTCAGTACTTC.

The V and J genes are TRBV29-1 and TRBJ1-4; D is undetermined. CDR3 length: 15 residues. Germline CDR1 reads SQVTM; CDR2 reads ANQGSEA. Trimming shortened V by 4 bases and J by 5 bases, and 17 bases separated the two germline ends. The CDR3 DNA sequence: TGCAGCGTTGCCGACCTAGGTAGTTTAAATGAAAAACTGTTTTTT. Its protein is CSVADLGSLNEKLFF.

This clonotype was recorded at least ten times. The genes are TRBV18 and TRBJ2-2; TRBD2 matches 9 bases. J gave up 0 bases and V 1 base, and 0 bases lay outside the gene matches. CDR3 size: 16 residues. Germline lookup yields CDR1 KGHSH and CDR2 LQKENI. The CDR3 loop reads CASSPLAGANTGELFF. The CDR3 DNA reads TGTGCCAGCTCACCACTAGCGGGGGCGAACACCGGGGAGCTGTTTTTT.

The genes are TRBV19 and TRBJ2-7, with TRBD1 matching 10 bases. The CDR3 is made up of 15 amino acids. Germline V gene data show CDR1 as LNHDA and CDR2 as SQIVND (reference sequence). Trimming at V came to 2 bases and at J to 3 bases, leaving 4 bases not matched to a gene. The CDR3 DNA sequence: TGTGCCAGTAGTATACTGGGACAGGGGATCTACGAGCAGTACTTC. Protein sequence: CASSILGQGIYEQYF.